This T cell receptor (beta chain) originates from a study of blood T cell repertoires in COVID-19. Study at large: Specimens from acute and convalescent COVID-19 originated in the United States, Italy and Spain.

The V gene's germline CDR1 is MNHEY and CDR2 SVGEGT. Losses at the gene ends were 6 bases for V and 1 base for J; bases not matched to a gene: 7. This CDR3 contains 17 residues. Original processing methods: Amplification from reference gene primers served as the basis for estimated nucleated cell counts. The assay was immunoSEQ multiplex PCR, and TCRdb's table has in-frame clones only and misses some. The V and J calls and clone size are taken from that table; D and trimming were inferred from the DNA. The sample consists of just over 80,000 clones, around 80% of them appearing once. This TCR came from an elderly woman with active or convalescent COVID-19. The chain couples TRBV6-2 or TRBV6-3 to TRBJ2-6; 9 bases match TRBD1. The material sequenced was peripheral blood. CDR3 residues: CASSPRDRVSGANVLTF. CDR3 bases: TGTGCCAGCAGCCCCCGGGACAGGGTTTCTGGGGCCAACGTCCTGACTTTC.